One and the same sample provided the 6 T cell receptor beta chains below, sequenced in a study of T cells expressing NK-cell markers. TCRdb derives one entry per CDR3 protein from the 5' RACE reads, leaving out DNA. The listing records under 600,000 distinct CDR3 sequences. Sequencing used blood T cells: a sorted CD56 or NKG2C T cell subset, CD4+ or CD8+ T cells, or bulk PBMC T cells (not recorded which). These receptors were taken from a woman aged 50 to 60 in good health.

V usage is TRBV6-5 and J usage is TRBJ1-2; TCRdb proposes TRBD1, but this gene call is untestable without DNA. Germline V CDR1 and CDR2: MNHEY, SVGAGI. CDR3 length equals 16 residues. The CDR3 protein is CASSYSDRGIGNGYTF.

The chain couples TRBV4-1 to TRBJ2-1; the D call of TRBD1 rests on TCRdb alone, since no DNA is present to check it. CDR3 size: 15 residues. Per germline, CDR1 MGHRA and CDR2 YSYEKL. The CDR3 spells CASSLRAGPNNEQFF.

The V call is TRBV5-1, the J call TRBJ2-1; TCRdb proposes TRBD2, but this gene call is untestable without DNA. The CDR3 extends over 18 amino acids. Germline loops: CDR1 SGHRS, CDR2 YFSETQ. This chain's CDR3 is CASRGQERGRSRYNEQFF. Full variable domain (outside the CDR3, taken from reference TRBV5-1 and TRBJ2-1): KAGVTQTPRYLIKTRGQQVTLSCSPISGHRSVSWYQQTPGQGLQFLFEYFSETQRNKGNFPGRFSGRQFSNSRSEMNVSTLELGDSALYLCASRGQERGRSRYNEQFFGPGTRLTVL.

The chain couples TRBV7-2 to TRBJ2-2; the D call from TCRdb, TRBD2, cannot be confirmed without DNA. Looked up from germline, CDR1 is SGHTA and CDR2 is FQGNSA. The CDR3 totals 14 residues. Here the CDR3 reads CASRSGLAGGELFF.

This chain links TRBV4-1 with TRBJ2-5. Germline V lookup: CDR1 MGHRA, CDR2 YSYEKL. CDR3 size: 16 residues. CDR3: CASSQVFGQRGETQYF.

The chain joins TRBV24-1 to TRBJ2-1; TCRdb returns TRBD2, unconfirmable since there is no DNA. CDR1 is KGHDR and CDR2 is SFDVKD in the germline V gene. CDR3 length: 15 amino acids. This chain's CDR3 is CATSDFKLAGYEQFF.